These 14 T cell receptor beta chains were all obtained from the same sample, sequenced in a study of cytomegalovirus exposure and HLA in healthy donors. The PCR contained 60 Vbeta and 13 Jbeta primers. This table comes from immunoSEQ multiplex PCR, and its TCRdb copy is limited to in-frame clones, with some not included. This sample has over 100,000 clones, with around three quarters found just once. The source material was PBMCs. The receptor set was obtained from a male donor in good health and CMV-seropositive.

The rearrangement joins TRBV28 to TRBJ1-5; D is undetermined. The CDR3 has 14 residues. Trimming pared 5 bases from V and 7 bases from J, leaving 15 bases between. Germline V gene lookup returns CDR1 MDHEN and CDR2 SYDVKM. DNA of the CDR3: TGTGCCAGCAGTCGAATCATGGAGGTACAGCCCCAGCATTTT. Its protein product is CASSRIMEVQPQHF.

The chain uses TRBV5-1 and TRBJ2-5; 8 bases match TRBD2. After removal of 5 bases from V and 4 bases from J, the junction contained 10 bases not matched to a gene. The CDR3 extends over 15 amino acids. Germline values: CDR1 SGHRS, CDR2 YFSETQ. The CDR3 reads CASRFGGDFGETQYF. The CDR3 DNA follows: TGCGCCAGCAGATTCGGGGGGGATTTTGGAGAGACCCAGTACTTC.

This chain joins TRBV4-1 and TRBJ2-7; perhaps TRBD2 as D (7 bases). Germline V CDR1 and CDR2: MGHRA, YSYEKL. V lost 2 bases and J 3 bases, leaving 14 bases between the germline ends. This CDR3 is built from 15 residues. The CDR3, as DNA: TGCGCCAGCAGCCAATCCCGCGGGGGACACTACGAGCAGTACTTC. Translated, it gives CASSQSRGGHYEQYF.

The chain is built from TRBV18 and TRBJ1-1; 9 bases align to TRBD1. The CDR3 spans 14 residues. Germline loops: CDR1 KGHSH, CDR2 LQKENI. The junction had 3 bases not matched to a gene; V was cut back by 3 bases and J by 4 bases. The CDR3 spells CASSPTGGSTEAFF. The CDR3 DNA sequence: TGTGCCAGCTCACCGACAGGGGGGTCCACTGAAGCTTTCTTT.

V is TRBV10-3 and J is TRBJ2-7, with D possibly TRBD2 on 6 matching bases. V gave up 3 bases and J gave up 2 bases, with 8 bases separating them. From germline, CDR1 is ENHRY and CDR2 SYGVKD. The CDR3 is 13 amino acids. The CDR3: CAISDGGAYEQYF. CDR3 nucleotide sequence: TGTGCCATCAGTGACGGCGGGGCCTACGAGCAGTACTTC.

This clone has a handful of counts. V is TRBV4-2 and J is TRBJ2-1; D is perhaps TRBD2 (6 bases). The CDR3 has 17 amino acids. Germline CDR1 and CDR2: LGHNA and YNFKEQ. Trimming removed 4 bases from V and 0 bases from J, with 16 bases in between. Written as DNA, the CDR3 is TGTGCCAGCAGCCGGACAACTGGGGGGTCCTCCTACAATGAGCAGTTCTTC. The encoded protein is CASSRTTGGSSYNEQFF.

This clone appeared once. The chain carries TRBV5-1 and TRBJ1-1; TRBD1 matches at 7 bases. This CDR3 comprises 14 residues. Per the germline V gene, CDR1 is SGHRS and CDR2 is YFSETQ. Losses at the gene ends were 3 bases for V and 4 bases for J; bases not matched to a gene: 6. The CDR3 loop reads CASSSDRVSTEAFF. CDR3 bases: TGCGCCAGCAGCTCAGACAGGGTGAGCACTGAAGCTTTCTTT.

The rearrangement links TRBV6-1 to TRBJ1-2, with D possibly TRBD1 on 6 matching bases. In germline, CDR1 is MNHNS, CDR2 SASEGT. Trimming shortened V by 11 bases and J by 4 bases, and 14 bases separated the two germline ends. The CDR3 totals 12 residues. The CDR3 DNA sequence: TGTGCCCTCCTTGACAGGTTCTATGGCTACACCTTC. It encodes CALLDRFYGYTF.

This chain uses TRBV6-1 with TRBJ2-1; weak D call: TRBD1 (6 bases). Germline lookup yields CDR1 MNHNS and CDR2 SASEGT. The V gene lost 4 bases and the J gene lost 6 bases, with 13 bases spanning the gap. The CDR3 sequence is 14 residues long. Here the CDR3 reads CASSGILGANEQFF. The CDR3 nucleotides are TGTGCCAGCAGTGGGATTTTGGGGGCCAATGAGCAGTTCTTC.

This clone was seen a handful of times. V gene TRBV28 combines with J gene TRBJ2-7, with a possible D match to TRBD1 (6 bases). This CDR3 region has 13 residues. Looked up from germline, CDR1 is MDHEN and CDR2 is SYDVKM. V lost 3 bases and J 6 bases, leaving 12 bases between the germline ends. In DNA form, the CDR3 reads TGTGCCAGCAGTTTCAGGGGTAGGGTCGAGCAGTACTTC. As protein: CASSFRGRVEQYF. The whole variable domain, filled in from reference TRBV28 and TRBJ2-7, reads DVKVTQSSRYLVKRTGEKVFLECVQDMDHENMFWYRQDPGLGLRLIYFSYDVKMKEKGDIPEGYSVSREKKERFSLILESASTNQTSMYLCASSFRGRVEQYFGPGTRLTVT.

V and J are TRBV5-1 and TRBJ1-1, with a weak D call TRBD1 (5 bases). V was clipped by 0 bases and J by 2 bases, with 11 bases between them. The CDR3 spans 15 residues. Germline assignment: CDR1 SGHRS and CDR2 YFSETQ. The CDR3 DNA follows: TGCGCCAGCAGCTTGGAAGGGGCAAGTAACACTGAAGCTTTCTTT. Amino acid sequence: CASSLEGASNTEAFF.

This clone was counted only a few times. V is TRBV7-9 and J is TRBJ1-4, with no clear D. V was pared by 1 base and J by 0 bases, with 9 bases between. The CDR3 has 16 residues. CDR1 and CDR2 (germline): SEHNR, FQNEAQ (reference sequence). CDR3 in amino acids: CASSLVSGATNEKLFF. CDR3 coding DNA: TGTGCCAGCAGCTTAGTGTCCGGGGCAACTAATGAAAAACTGTTTTTT.

CDR3 protein: CASSQLRVGAEQYF. For the CDR3, the DNA is TGTGCCAGCAGCCAGCTCAGGGTTGGGGCCGAGCAGTACTTC. The chain joins TRBV14 to TRBJ2-7; TRBD1 might be the D (5 bases). CDR3 size: 14 residues. Deletions cut 3 bases from V and 6 bases from J, with 15 bases between. In germline, CDR1 is SGHDN, CDR2 FVKESK.

V is TRBV6-6 and J is TRBJ1-2, with D possibly matching TRBD1 (6 bases). Germline-derived CDR1 and CDR2 are MNHNY and SVGAGI (reference sequence). V lost 5 bases and J lost 5, with 15 bases in between. The CDR3 totals 14 residues. DNA for the CDR3: TGTGCCAGCAGTCGACAGGATATTGATTATGGCTACACCTTC. It encodes CASSRQDIDYGYTF.